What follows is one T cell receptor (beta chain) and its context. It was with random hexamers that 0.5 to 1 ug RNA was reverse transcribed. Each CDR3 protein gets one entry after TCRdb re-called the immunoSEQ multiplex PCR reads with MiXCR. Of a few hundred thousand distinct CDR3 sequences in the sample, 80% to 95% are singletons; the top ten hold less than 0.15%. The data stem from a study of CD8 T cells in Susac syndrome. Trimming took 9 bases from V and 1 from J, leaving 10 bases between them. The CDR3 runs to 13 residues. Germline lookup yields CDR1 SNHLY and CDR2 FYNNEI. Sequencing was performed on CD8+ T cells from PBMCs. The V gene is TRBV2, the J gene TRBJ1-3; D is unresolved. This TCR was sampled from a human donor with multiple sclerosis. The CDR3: CASTGRSGNTIYF. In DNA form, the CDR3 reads TGTGCCAGTACCGGGAGATCTGGAAACACCATATATTTT.